This T cell receptor (beta chain) stems from a study of T-cell memory formation after mild COVID-19. Via MiXCR, TCRdb re-called the 5' RACE reads, giving one row per CDR3 protein. The table has hundreds of thousands of distinct CDR3 sequences, approximately 15% seen once; the top ten hold roughly 21%. V lost 2 bases and J 4 bases, leaving 6 bases between the germline ends. The germline CDR1 and CDR2 sequences are SGHDT and YYEEEE. The CDR3 runs to 12 residues. This TCR came from a man aged 18 to 30 who had mild COVID-19 (a few samples of this study predate the infection). Cell type and time point are not known. The sequencing input was PBMCs or a T cell subset sorted from them (not recorded which). The chain couples TRBV5-6 to TRBJ1-1; D may be TRBD1 (5 bases). CDR3: CASSFQGTEAFF. In DNA, the CDR3 is TGTGCCAGCAGCTTTCAGGGCACTGAAGCTTTCTTT.